These T cell receptor beta chains were read from a single sample in a study of regulatory T cells in long-lasting Graves disease. One entry per CDR3 protein results from TCRdb running MiXCR on the multiplex PCR reads. The repertoire holds roughly 350,000 distinct CDR3 sequences, with approximately 15% as singletons. These data were also reused for a study on T cells in Graves' hyperthyroidism and ophthalmopathy.

The source was peripheral blood mononuclear cells (PBMCs), collected at new diagnosis, from a patient treated with antithyroid drugs. These receptors all come from a man aged 40-49 years with Graves disease. CDR3s include the opening cysteine and the closing phenylalanine or tryptophan. The D gene is left open where the match is weak. Part of the rows lack a size; the others show once, few, many or a class for expanded clones.

D gene	V gene	clone size	J gene	CDR3 DNA	CDR3 protein
TRBD2	TRBV24-1	-	TRBJ2-1	TGTGCCACCAGTGATTCGGGGGGGGGGGCGGCCTACAATGAGCAGTTCTTC	CATSDSGGGAAYNEQFF
TRBD2	TRBV7-2	many	TRBJ2-7	TGTGCCAGCAGCTTAGCTAGCGGGGGGGTCTCCTACGAGCAGTACTTC	CASSLASGGVSYEQYF
TRBD1	TRBV29-1	few	TRBJ2-7	TGCAGCGTTATAAAGGGGGCTTGGGGCTACGAGCAGTACTTC	CSVIKGAWGYEQYF
-	TRBV14	many	TRBJ2-7	TGTGCCAGCAGCCAAGATCACAGTCGAGCCTACGAGCAGTACTTC	CASSQDHSRAYEQYF
-	TRBV18	many	TRBJ1-6	TGTGCCAGCTCATCCGGCAGCGTTTATAATTCACCCCTCCACTTT	CASSSGSVYNSPLHF
-	TRBV7-6	-	TRBJ2-1	TGTGCCAGCAGCCCTCGACAGTTTTTCACGGGTGAGCAGTTCTTC	CASSPRQFFTGEQFF
TRBD1	TRBV20-1	many	TRBJ2-1	TGCAGTGCTAGGAGCCCGGGACAGGGACGACAGTTCTTC	CSARSPGQGRQFF
-	TRBV3-1	few	TRBJ2-7	TGTGCCAGCAGCCAAGGACGCACGTCAAGCTCCTACGAGCAGTACTTC	CASSQGRTSSSYEQYF
-	TRBV7-6	many	TRBJ1-4	TGTGCCAGCAGTCCGCCGGGACGCCTTAATGAAAAACTGTTTTTT	CASSPPGRLNEKLFF
-	TRBV2	many	TRBJ2-6	TGTGCCAGCAATCTAGCGCTGGGTGGGGCCAACGTCCTGACTTTC	CASNLALGGANVLTF
-	TRBV20-1	many	TRBJ2-2	TGCAGTGCTTACTACCTGATAAACGGGGGGGAGCTGTTTTTT	CSAYYLINGGELFF
TRBD2	TRBV28	-	TRBJ2-1	TGTGCCAGCAGTCGCTTCGTAGCGGGAGACAATGAGCAGTTCTTC	CASSRFVAGDNEQFF
-	TRBV2	many	TRBJ1-1	TGTGCCAGCATCGAGGGGGGAGGTTCCACTGAAGCTTTCTTT	CASIEGGGSTEAFF
TRBD1	TRBV2	many	TRBJ1-1	TGTGCCAGAAACGCCCACGGGACAGAAAACACTGAAGCTTTCTTT	CARNAHGTENTEAFF
TRBD2	TRBV14	many	TRBJ2-2	TGTGCCAGCAGCCGACTCCTAGCGGGGTCGAACACCGGGGAGCTGTTTTTT	CASSRLLAGSNTGELFF
TRBD2	TRBV11-2	-	TRBJ2-5	TGTGCCAGCAGCTTAGTGGGAGGGGATGCAGAGACCCAGTACTTC	CASSLVGGDAETQYF
TRBD2	TRBV7-2	many	TRBJ2-7	TGTGCCAGCAGCTTAAATGTCGGCGGGGGGCTATACTACGAGCAGTACTTC	CASSLNVGGGLYYEQYF
-	TRBV19	few	TRBJ1-1	TGTGCCAGTAGTATAGACCTTGGGACTGAAGCTTTCTTT	CASSIDLGTEAFF
-	TRBV28	many	TRBJ1-1	TGTGCCAGCAGTTTAAGGCCGGCGGGCACTGAAGCTTTCTTT	CASSLRPAGTEAFF
TRBD2	TRBV29-1	few	TRBJ2-6	TGCAGCGTTGAAGGGGCGGGGGGGCCGGAAGGGGCCAACGTCCTGACTTTC	CSVEGAGGPEGANVLTF
TRBD1	TRBV20-1	many	TRBJ1-6	TGCAGTGCTAGCGGAGGGGGCAATGATTCACCCCTCCACTTT	CSASGGGNDSPLHF
-	TRBV20-1	few	TRBJ1-5	TGCAGTGCTAGAGAGGGCCTTCTGAGACAGCCCCAGCATTTT	CSAREGLLRQPQHF
-	TRBV12-5	few	TRBJ2-7	TGTGCTAGTGCCGCAGAGGATGGGACACGGCAGTACTTC	CASAAEDGTRQYF
TRBD2	TRBV6-5	-	TRBJ2-3	TGTGCCAGCAGTTACTCCACTAGCGGGGGGTACACAGATACGCAGTATTTT	CASSYSTSGGYTDTQYF
-	TRBV30	many	TRBJ1-5	TGTGCCTGGAGTGTCTTGATGGCCCCGGGTCAGCCCCAGCATTTT	CAWSVLMAPGQPQHF
TRBD2	TRBV7-2	many	TRBJ2-3	TGTGCCAGCAGCTTAGGTGGCGGGGGGGCCGCAGATACGCAGTATTTT	CASSLGGGGAADTQYF
TRBD2	TRBV5-1	few	TRBJ2-2	TGCGCCAGCAGCCCGTTCGGGGGGGCCACCGGGGAGCTGTTTTTT	CASSPFGGATGELFF
-	TRBV20-1	many	TRBJ1-4	TGCAGTGCTAGAGATCGAAGCGGGGTGGGTGAAAAACTGTTTTTT	CSARDRSGVGEKLFF
-	TRBV20-1	few	TRBJ1-5	TGCAGTGCTAGTCCCGTCAATCAGCCCCAGCATTTT	CSASPVNQPQHF
-	TRBV30	-	TRBJ2-7	TGTGTCTGGAGCGTTGACAGAACCTACGAGCAGTACTTC	CVWSVDRTYEQYF
-	TRBV5-1	many	TRBJ1-4	TGTGCCAGCAGCTTCTTTAATGAAAAACTGTTTTTT	CASSFFNEKLFF
TRBD2	TRBV19	few	TRBJ2-1	TGTGCCAGTAGTTCCTTAGGGGGAGCGGGGGTCCTTAGCTCCTACAATGAGCAGTTCTTC	CASSSLGGAGVLSSYNEQFF
-	TRBV6-2/TRBV6-3	many	TRBJ2-5	TGTGCCAGCAGTTACAATAGAGAGACCCAGTACTTC	CASSYNRETQYF
TRBD1	TRBV9	-	TRBJ2-2	TGTGCCAGCAGCTTAACCGGGACAGGGGGCACCGGGGAGCTGTTTTTT	CASSLTGTGGTGELFF
-	TRBV10-3	many	TRBJ1-5	TGTGCCATCAGTGAGTCAGGAACCCATCAGCCCCAGCATTTT	CAISESGTHQPQHF
-	TRBV7-9	many	TRBJ1-2	TGTGCCAGCAGCTTAGGAGGCGGATCTAACTATGGCTACACCTTC	CASSLGGGSNYGYTF
-	TRBV3-1	many	TRBJ1-4	TGTGCCAGCAGCCCGGCAGGGATCCGCGAAAAACTGTTTTTT	CASSPAGIREKLFF
-	TRBV2	many	TRBJ1-1	TGTGCCAGCAGCACAGTGAACACTGAAGCTTTCTTT	CASSTVNTEAFF
TRBD1	TRBV29-1	-	TRBJ2-3	TGCAGCGTTGAAAGGACAGGGAACAATCCAGATACGCAGTATTTT	CSVERTGNNPDTQYF
-	TRBV5-1	many	TRBJ2-7	TGCGCCAGCAGCTTGAGCACAGGGTGGTACGAGCAGTACTTC	CASSLSTGWYEQYF
TRBD2	TRBV20-1	few	TRBJ2-7	TGCAGTGCTCCAGAAGCGGGGGTCTCCTACGAGCAGTACTTC	CSAPEAGVSYEQYF
-	TRBV28	many	TRBJ1-5	TGTGCCAGCAGCTCTACACCTCAGCCCCAGCATTTT	CASSSTPQPQHF
TRBD1	TRBV5-1	many	TRBJ1-1	TGCGCCAGCAGCACCGGGACAGCGAACACTGAAGCTTTCTTT	CASSTGTANTEAFF
-	TRBV20-1	-	TRBJ1-6	TGCAGTGCTAAGGTTGGGGGCGGGAGTTCACCCCTCCACTTT	CSAKVGGGSSPLHF
TRBD1	TRBV12-3/TRBV12-4	few	TRBJ2-3	TGTGCCAGCAGTTCCCATGACAGGGGAGGCACGCAGTATTTT	CASSSHDRGGTQYF
TRBD2	TRBV11-1	once	TRBJ2-3	TGTGCCAGCAGCTTATACGGGGGGGCGCGAGGAGATACGCAGTATTTT	CASSLYGGARGDTQYF
TRBD1	TRBV5-1	many	TRBJ1-4	TGCGCCAGCAGCTTGGGGACAGGTGGGAATGAAAAACTGTTTTTT	CASSLGTGGNEKLFF
-	TRBV5-6	many	TRBJ1-1	TGTGCCAGCAGTTTCATGGGTGTGAACACTGAAGCTTTCTTT	CASSFMGVNTEAFF
TRBD2	TRBV2	many	TRBJ2-2	TGTGCCACCCGGCGGGAGAGGACCGGGGAGCTGTTTTTT	CATRRERTGELFF
-	TRBV7-2	many	TRBJ2-2	TGTGCCAGCAGCTTAGGACGGCACACCGGGGAGCTGTTTTTT	CASSLGRHTGELFF
-	TRBV2	-	TRBJ2-5	TGTGCCAGATCTGTGATGGAAAGCAATCAAGAGACCCAGTACTTC	CARSVMESNQETQYF
-	TRBV11-1	many	TRBJ2-2	TGTGCCAGCAGCTTATCGCGGTCCCACGGGGAGCTGTTTTTT	CASSLSRSHGELFF
-	TRBV2	-	TRBJ1-6	TGTGCCAGCAGTGAGGATAGGGTTGTGGTCCTCCACTTT	CASSEDRVVVLHF
-	TRBV24-1	many	TRBJ2-2	TGTGCCACCAGTGATTTTGGTAACACCGGGGAGCTGTTTTTT	CATSDFGNTGELFF
TRBD1	TRBV5-1	many	TRBJ2-3	TGCGCCAGCAGGACGAGACAGGGAACGGATACGCAGTATTTT	CASRTRQGTDTQYF